The present entry profiles one TCR beta chain with its context. This specimen belongs to a study of blood T cell repertoires in COVID-19. V lost 5 bases and J lost 2; bases outside the gene matches: 12. The CDR3 covers 18 residues. Germline V CDR1 and CDR2: SNHLY, FYNNEI. Sequencing was performed with immunoSEQ multiplex PCR; in TCRdb, only in-frame clones are kept and a portion is missing. The table includes more than 200,000 clones, 88% detected once. The rearrangement links TRBV2 to TRBJ2-3; 11 nucleotides line up with TRBD2. The sequencing sample was made of peripheral blood. The origin of this receptor is a human donor in a cohort sampled during active COVID-19. The CDR3 spells CASSSRTTSGADTDTQYF. CDR3 nucleotides: TGTGCCAGCAGTTCTAGGACGACTAGCGGGGCGGACACAGATACGCAGTATTTT.